The rows below give T cell receptor beta chains drawn from one sample of a study of siplizumab effects on memory and regulatory T cells. Clones were read by immunoSEQ multiplex PCR, and TCRdb kept only the in-frame ones, dropping some. The sample gives 55,000 to 65,000 clones, about 97% of which show up once; about 1% is in the top ten. Sample: naive CD8+ T cells sorted from blood. These TCRs come from a human donor in good health. CDR3s include the opening cysteine and the closing phenylalanine or tryptophan. Fields, in order: V gene, D gene, clone size, J gene, CDR3 protein, CDR3 DNA. The D gene is left open where the match is weak. Clone size appears in some rows only: once, few, many, or a class for an expanded clone.

TRBV27	.	.	TRBJ2-1	CASSLGQGSNEQFF	TGTGCCAGCAGTTTAGGCCAGGGCAGCAATGAGCAGTTCTTC
TRBV6-5	.	.	TRBJ2-7	CASNSHPEQYF	TGTGCCAGCAACAGTCACCCCGAGCAGTACTTC
TRBV12-5	.	.	TRBJ2-7	CASGLSGHEQYF	TGTGCTAGTGGTTTGTCGGGCCACGAGCAGTACTTC
TRBV5-6	.	.	TRBJ1-1	CASSLGGVPEAFF	TGTGCCAGCAGCTTGGGGGGGGTCCCTGAAGCTTTCTTT
TRBV25-1	TRBD2	.	TRBJ2-1	CTSLSGRDGNEQFF	TGTACCAGCCTAAGCGGGAGGGATGGGAATGAGCAGTTCTTC
TRBV6-5	.	.	TRBJ1-6	CASSDTGPLHF	TGTGCCAGCAGTGACACGGGTCCCCTCCACTTT
TRBV19	.	.	TRBJ2-7	CASAGTLSSYEQYF	TGTGCCAGCGCAGGGACCCTGAGCTCCTACGAGCAGTACTTC
TRBV27	TRBD2	.	TRBJ2-7	CASSIAGGAYEQYF	TGTGCCAGCAGTATCGCCGGGGGGGCCTACGAGCAGTACTTC
TRBV10-1	.	.	TRBJ2-2	CASSDMGQNTGELFF	TGCGCCAGCAGTGATATGGGACAGAACACCGGGGAGCTGTTTTTT
TRBV19	.	.	TRBJ1-4	CASSSWGNEKLFF	TGTGCCAGTTCGTCGTGGGGGAATGAAAAACTGTTTTTT
TRBV19	.	.	TRBJ2-7	CASSITTAYEQYF	TGTGCCAGTAGTATCACGACTGCCTACGAGCAGTACTTC
TRBV5-1	.	once	TRBJ2-7	CASSRGFGEQYF	TGCGCCAGCAGCCGGGGTTTTGGGGAGCAGTACTTC
TRBV27	TRBD1	.	TRBJ1-5	CASSPRTGLSSNQPQHF	TGTGCCAGCAGTCCGCGGACAGGGTTGAGTAGCAATCAGCCCCAGCATTTT
TRBV5-1	TRBD1	.	TRBJ2-5	CASSPGTGPVETQYF	TGCGCCAGCAGCCCAGGGACAGGGCCGGTCGAGACCCAGTACTTC
TRBV28	.	.	TRBJ1-5	CASSFVRMVSNQPQHF	TGTGCCAGCAGTTTTGTACGCATGGTTAGCAATCAGCCCCAGCATTTT
TRBV7-6	.	once	TRBJ1-5	CASSYAGKDQPQHF	TGTGCCAGCAGCTATGCGGGGAAGGATCAGCCCCAGCATTTT
TRBV2	TRBD1	.	TRBJ2-5	CARQGSGVETQYF	TGTGCCCGACAGGGGTCGGGGGTAGAGACCCAGTACTTC
TRBV15	.	.	TRBJ2-5	CATSRGAGSEGTQYF	TGTGCCACCAGCAGAGGGGCGGGGTCCGAGGGGACCCAGTACTTC
TRBV9	.	.	TRBJ2-7	CASSVSAAVNYEQYF	TGTGCCAGCAGCGTAAGCGCGGCGGTCAACTACGAGCAGTACTTC
TRBV6-1	.	.	TRBJ2-5	CASSNGETQYF	TGTGCCAGCAGTAACGGGGAGACCCAGTACTTC
TRBV7-3	.	.	TRBJ2-1	CASSLSPGEYYNEQFF	TGTGCCAGCAGCTTAAGCCCGGGAGAGTACTACAATGAGCAGTTCTTC
TRBV7-9	.	.	TRBJ2-3	CASSPSGGPTRDTQYF	TGTGCCAGCAGCCCTTCGGGCGGTCCCACCCGAGATACGCAGTATTTT
TRBV5-1	TRBD2	.	TRBJ2-1	CASTSAGDPYNEQFF	TGCGCCAGCACTTCAGCGGGAGATCCATACAATGAGCAGTTCTTC
TRBV13	TRBD1	.	TRBJ1-2	CASSPGTAFAYGYTF	TGTGCCAGCAGCCCTGGGACAGCCTTCGCCTATGGCTACACCTTC
TRBV6-1	.	.	TRBJ1-2	CASSTLVEVLF	TGTGCCAGCAGTACCCTTGTCGAGGTCCTCTTC
TRBV18	.	.	TRBJ2-1	CASSPRRDNNEQFF	TGTGCCAGCTCACCACGGCGGGACAACAATGAGCAGTTCTTC
TRBV5-6	TRBD2	.	TRBJ2-6	CASSLEISGRVSGANVLTF	TGTGCCAGCAGCTTGGAGATTAGCGGGAGGGTCTCTGGGGCCAACGTCCTGACTTTC
TRBV28	.	.	TRBJ2-7	CASSLKRRTDEQYF	TGTGCCAGCAGTTTAAAGCGACGGACAGACGAGCAGTACTTC
TRBV15	.	.	TRBJ2-5	CATSSHGPEQETQYF	TGTGCCACCAGCAGCCACGGACCCGAACAAGAGACCCAGTACTTC
TRBV23-1	TRBD1	.	TRBJ1-4	CASSQGQGEATNEKLFF	TGCGCCAGCAGTCAGGGACAGGGAGAGGCAACTAATGAAAAACTGTTTTTT
TRBV15	TRBD2	.	TRBJ2-1	CATLPGGYSYNEQFF	TGTGCCACCCTCCCGGGGGGGTACTCCTACAATGAGCAGTTCTTC
TRBV27	.	.	TRBJ1-4	CASSLRGGARNEKLFF	TGTGCCAGCAGTTTACGGGGGGGGGCGCGTAATGAAAAACTGTTTTTT